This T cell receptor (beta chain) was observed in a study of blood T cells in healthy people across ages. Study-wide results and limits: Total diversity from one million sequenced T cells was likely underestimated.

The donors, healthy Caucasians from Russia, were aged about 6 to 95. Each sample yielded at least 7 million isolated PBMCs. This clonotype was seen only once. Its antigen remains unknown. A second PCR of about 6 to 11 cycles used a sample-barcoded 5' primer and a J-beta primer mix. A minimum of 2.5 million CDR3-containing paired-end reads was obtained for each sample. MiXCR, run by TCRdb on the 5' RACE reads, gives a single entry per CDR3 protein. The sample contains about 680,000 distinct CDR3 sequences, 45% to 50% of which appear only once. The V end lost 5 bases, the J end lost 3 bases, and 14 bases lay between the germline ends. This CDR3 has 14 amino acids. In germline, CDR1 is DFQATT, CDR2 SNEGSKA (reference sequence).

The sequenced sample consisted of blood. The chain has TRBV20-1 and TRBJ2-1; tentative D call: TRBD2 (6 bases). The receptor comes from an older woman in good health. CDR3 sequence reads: CSAPRELIYNEQFF. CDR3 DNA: TGCAGTGCTCCTCGGGAGTTGATCTACAATGAGCAGTTCTTC.